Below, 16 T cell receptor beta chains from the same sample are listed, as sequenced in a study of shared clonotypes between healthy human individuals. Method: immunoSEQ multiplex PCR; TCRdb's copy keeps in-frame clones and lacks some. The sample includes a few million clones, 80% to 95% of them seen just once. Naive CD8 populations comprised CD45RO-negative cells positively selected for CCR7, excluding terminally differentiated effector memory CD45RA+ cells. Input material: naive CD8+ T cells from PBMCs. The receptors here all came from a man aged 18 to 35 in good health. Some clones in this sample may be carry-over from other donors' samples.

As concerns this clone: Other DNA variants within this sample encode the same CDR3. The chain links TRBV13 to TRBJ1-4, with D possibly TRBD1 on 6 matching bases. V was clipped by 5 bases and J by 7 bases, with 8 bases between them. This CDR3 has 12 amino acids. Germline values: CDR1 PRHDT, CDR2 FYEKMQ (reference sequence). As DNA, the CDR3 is TGTGCCAGCAGCCCCAGGGGTGAAAAACTGTTTTTT. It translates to CASSPRGEKLFF.

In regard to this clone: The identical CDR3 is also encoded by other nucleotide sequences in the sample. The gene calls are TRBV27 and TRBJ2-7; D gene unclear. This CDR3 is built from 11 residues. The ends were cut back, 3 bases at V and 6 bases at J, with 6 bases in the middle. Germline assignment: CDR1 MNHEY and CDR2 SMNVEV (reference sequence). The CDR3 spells CASSFAGEQYF. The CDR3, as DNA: TGTGCCAGCAGTTTCGCAGGCGAGCAGTACTTC.

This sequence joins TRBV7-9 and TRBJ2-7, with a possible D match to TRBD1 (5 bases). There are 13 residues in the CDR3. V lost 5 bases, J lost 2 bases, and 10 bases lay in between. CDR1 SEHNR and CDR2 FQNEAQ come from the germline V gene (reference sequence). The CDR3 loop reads CASSPQAAYEQYF. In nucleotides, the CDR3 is TGTGCCAGCAGCCCACAGGCCGCCTACGAGCAGTACTTC.

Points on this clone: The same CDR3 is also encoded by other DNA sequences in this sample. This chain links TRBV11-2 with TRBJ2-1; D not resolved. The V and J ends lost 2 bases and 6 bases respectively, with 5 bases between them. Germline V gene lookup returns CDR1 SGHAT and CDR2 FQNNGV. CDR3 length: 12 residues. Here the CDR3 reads CASSLSGNEQFF. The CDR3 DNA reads TGTGCCAGCAGCTTATCGGGCAATGAGCAGTTCTTC.

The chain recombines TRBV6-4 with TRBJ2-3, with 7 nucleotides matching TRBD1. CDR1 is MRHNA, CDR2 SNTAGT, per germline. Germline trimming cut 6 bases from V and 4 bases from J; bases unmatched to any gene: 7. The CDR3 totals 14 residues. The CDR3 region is CASSQGGRADTQYF. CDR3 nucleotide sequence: TGTGCCAGCAGCCAAGGGGGCCGGGCAGATACGCAGTATTTT.

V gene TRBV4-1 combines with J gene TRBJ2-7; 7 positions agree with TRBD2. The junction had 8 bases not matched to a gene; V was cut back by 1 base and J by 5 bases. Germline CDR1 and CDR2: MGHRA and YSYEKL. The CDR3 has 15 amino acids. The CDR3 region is CASSQAWEGRHEQYF. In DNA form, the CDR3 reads TGCGCCAGCAGCCAAGCGTGGGAGGGCCGCCACGAGCAGTACTTC.

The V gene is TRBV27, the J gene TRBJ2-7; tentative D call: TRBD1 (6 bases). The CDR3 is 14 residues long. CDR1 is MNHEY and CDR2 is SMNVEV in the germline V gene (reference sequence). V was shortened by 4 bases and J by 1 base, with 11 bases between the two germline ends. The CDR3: CASSSARGSYEQYF. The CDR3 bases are TGTGCCAGCAGTTCAGCCAGGGGTTCCTACGAGCAGTACTTC.

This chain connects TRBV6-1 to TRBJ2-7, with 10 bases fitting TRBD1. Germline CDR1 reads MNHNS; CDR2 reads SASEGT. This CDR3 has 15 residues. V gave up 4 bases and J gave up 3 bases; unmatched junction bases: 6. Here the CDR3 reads CASSAGQGGIYEQYF. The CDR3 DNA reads TGTGCCAGCAGTGCCGGACAGGGGGGGATCTACGAGCAGTACTTC.

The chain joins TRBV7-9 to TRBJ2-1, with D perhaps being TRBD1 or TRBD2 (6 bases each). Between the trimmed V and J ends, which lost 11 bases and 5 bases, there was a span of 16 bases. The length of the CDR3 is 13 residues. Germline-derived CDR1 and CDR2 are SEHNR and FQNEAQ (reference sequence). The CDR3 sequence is CAPLEGDDNEQFF. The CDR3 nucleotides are TGTGCCCCCTTGGAGGGGGATGACAATGAGCAGTTCTTC.

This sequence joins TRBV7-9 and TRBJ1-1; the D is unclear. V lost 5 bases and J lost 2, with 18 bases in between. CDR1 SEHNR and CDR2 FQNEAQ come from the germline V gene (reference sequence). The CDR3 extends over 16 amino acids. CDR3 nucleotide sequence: TGTGCCAGCAGCCCAGGTCAATTTCAAGAAAACACTGAAGCTTTCTTT. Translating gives CASSPGQFQENTEAFF.

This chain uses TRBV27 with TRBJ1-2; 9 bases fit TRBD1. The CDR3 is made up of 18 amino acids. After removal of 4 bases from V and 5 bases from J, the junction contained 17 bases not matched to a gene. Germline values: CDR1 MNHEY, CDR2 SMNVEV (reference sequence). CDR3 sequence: CASSSQWDRAQGWYGYTF. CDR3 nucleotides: TGTGCCAGCAGTTCCCAATGGGACAGGGCTCAGGGGTGGTATGGCTACACCTTC.

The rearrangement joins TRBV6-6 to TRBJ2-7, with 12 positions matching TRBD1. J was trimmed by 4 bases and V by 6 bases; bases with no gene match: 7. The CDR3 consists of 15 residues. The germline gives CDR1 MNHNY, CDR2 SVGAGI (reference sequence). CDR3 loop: CASRTGTGGPYEQYF. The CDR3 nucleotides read TGTGCCAGCAGAACCGGGACAGGGGGCCCTTACGAGCAGTACTTC.

CDR3 sequence reads: CASSSAIAKNIQYF. CDR3 nucleotide sequence: TGTGCCAGCAGCTCGGCTATAGCCAAAAACATTCAGTACTTC. This chain joins TRBV13 and TRBJ2-4; D uncertain. Trimming took off 4 bases at V and 0 bases at J, with 7 bases between the two ends. The length of the CDR3 is 14 residues. Germline lookup yields CDR1 PRHDT and CDR2 FYEKMQ (reference sequence).

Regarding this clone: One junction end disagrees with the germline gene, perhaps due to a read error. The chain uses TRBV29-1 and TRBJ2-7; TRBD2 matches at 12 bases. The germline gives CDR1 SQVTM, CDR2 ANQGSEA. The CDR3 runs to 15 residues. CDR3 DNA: TGCAGCGTTAAAGAGACTAGCGGGAGTTTCTACGAGCAGTACTTC. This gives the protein CSVKETSGSFYEQYF.

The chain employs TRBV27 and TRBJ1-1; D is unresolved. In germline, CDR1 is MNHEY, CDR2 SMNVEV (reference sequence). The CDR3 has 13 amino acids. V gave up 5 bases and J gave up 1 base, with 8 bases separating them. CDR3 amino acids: CASSITPNTEAFF. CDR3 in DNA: TGTGCCAGCAGTATTACACCGAACACTGAAGCTTTCTTT.

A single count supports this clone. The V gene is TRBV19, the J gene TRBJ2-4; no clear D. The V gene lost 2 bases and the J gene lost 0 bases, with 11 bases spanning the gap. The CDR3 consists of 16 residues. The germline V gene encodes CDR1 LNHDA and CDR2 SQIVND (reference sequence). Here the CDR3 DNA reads TGTGCCAGTAGTATATCCTATGAGATAGCCAAAAACATTCAGTACTTC. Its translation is CASSISYEIAKNIQYF.